This record covers a single T cell receptor beta chain. Its antigen is not known. Germline assignment: CDR1 SGHRS and CDR2 YFSETQ. V was clipped by 2 bases and J by 4 bases, with 12 bases between them. The CDR3 is made up of 14 amino acids. These data belong to a study of a mutant IDH1 vaccine in newly diagnosed glioma. This sample's time point: week 35, safety follow-up. Doses comprised 300 ug of mutant IDH1 20-mer peptide each, plus topical imiquimod. Study results and limitations: A vaccine-induced immune response developed in approximately 94% of the patients. Changes in the top peripheral T cell clonotypes seemingly had no bearing on pseudoprogression.

The data were produced by immunoSEQ multiplex PCR, yet TCRdb's version contains in-frame clones alone and is incomplete. This table has tens of thousands of clones, 70% to 80% appearing once. The source of this sequence is a man between 40 and 49 years old with glioma. This specimen consisted of PBMCs, obtained from a glioma patient whose treatment included an IDH1 peptide vaccine. The rearrangement uses TRBV5-1 and TRBJ1-1; no clear D gene. CDR3: CASSFTPGSTEAFF. CDR3 sequence (DNA): TGCGCCAGCAGCTTTACTCCGGGGAGCACTGAAGCTTTCTTT.